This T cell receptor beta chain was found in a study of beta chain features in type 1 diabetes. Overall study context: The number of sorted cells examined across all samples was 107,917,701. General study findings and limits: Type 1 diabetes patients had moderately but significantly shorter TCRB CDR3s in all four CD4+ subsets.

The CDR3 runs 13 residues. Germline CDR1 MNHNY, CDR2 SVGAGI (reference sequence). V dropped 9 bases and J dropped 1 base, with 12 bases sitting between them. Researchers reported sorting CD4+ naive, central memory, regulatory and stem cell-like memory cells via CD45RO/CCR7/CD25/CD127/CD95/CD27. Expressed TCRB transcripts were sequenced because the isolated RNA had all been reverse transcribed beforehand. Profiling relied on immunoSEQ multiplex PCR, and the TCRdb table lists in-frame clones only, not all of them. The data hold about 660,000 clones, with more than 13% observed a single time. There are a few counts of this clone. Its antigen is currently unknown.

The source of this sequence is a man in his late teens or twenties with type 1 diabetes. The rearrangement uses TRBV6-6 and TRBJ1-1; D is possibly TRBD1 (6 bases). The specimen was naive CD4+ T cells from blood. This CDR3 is CASFGQKNTEAFF. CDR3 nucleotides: TGTGCCAGTTTCGGACAGAAGAACACTGAAGCTTTCTTT.